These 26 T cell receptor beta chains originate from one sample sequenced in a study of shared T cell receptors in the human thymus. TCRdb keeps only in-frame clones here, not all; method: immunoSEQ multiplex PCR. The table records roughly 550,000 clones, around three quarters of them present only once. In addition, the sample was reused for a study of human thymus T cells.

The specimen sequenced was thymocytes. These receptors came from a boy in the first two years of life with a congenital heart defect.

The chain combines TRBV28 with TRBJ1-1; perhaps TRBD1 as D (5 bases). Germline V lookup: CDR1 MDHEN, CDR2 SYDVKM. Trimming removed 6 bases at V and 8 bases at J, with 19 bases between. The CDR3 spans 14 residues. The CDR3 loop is CASSGTGDPKEAFF. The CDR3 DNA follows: TGTGCCAGCAGCGGGACGGGAGACCCTAAAGAAGCTTTCTTT.

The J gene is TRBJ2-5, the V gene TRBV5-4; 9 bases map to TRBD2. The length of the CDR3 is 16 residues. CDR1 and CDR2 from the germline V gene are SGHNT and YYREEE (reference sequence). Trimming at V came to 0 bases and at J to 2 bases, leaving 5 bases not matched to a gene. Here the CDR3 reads CASSLVPSGTQETQYF. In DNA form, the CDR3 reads TGTGCCAGCAGCTTGGTGCCTAGCGGGACTCAAGAGACCCAGTACTTC.

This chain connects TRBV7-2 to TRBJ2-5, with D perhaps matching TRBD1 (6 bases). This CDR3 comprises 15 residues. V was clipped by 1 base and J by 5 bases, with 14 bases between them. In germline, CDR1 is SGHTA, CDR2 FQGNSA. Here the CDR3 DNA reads TGTGCCAGCAGCTTAGAGGCAGGGGAAGCCGAGACCCAGTACTTC. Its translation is CASSLEAGEAETQYF.

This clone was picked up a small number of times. In DNA, the CDR3 is TGTGCCAGCTCACCCACAGCCATCTATGGCTACACCTTC. This translates into CASSPTAIYGYTF. The V and J genes are TRBV18 and TRBJ1-2; D is unclear. Germline CDR1 and CDR2: KGHSH and LQKENI. The V gene lost 3 bases and the J gene lost 4 bases, with 9 bases spanning the gap. This CDR3 is 13 amino acids long.

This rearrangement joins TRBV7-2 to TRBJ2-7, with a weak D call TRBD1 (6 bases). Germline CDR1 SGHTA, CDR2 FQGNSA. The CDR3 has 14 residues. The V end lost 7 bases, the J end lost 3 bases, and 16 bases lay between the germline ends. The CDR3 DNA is TGTGCCAGCACCTCAGGGGCCCCCCACTACGAGCAGTACTTC. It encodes CASTSGAPHYEQYF.

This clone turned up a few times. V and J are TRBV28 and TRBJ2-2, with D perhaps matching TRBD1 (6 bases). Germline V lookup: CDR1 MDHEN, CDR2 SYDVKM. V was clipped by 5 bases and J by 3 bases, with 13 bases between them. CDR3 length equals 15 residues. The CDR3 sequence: CASSDRTAYTGELFF. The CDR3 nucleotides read TGTGCCAGCAGTGACCGGACAGCTTACACCGGGGAGCTGTTTTTT.

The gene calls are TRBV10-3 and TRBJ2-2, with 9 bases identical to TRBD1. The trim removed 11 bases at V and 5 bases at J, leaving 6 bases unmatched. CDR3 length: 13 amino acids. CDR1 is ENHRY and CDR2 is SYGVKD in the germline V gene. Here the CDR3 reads CAFGTGITGELFF. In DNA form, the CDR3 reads TGTGCCTTTGGGACAGGGATAACCGGGGAGCTGTTTTTT.

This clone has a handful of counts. CDR3 protein: CSVVDAGVTQRLGPRGTDTQYF. The CDR3 nucleotides read TGCAGCGTTGTGGATGCGGGAGTTACCCAAAGACTAGGCCCACGGGGCACAGATACGCAGTATTTT. The chain carries TRBV29-1 and TRBJ2-3, with TRBD2 matching 7 bases. The CDR3 spans 22 residues. Germline loops: CDR1 SQVTM, CDR2 ANQGSEA. With V trimmed by 4 bases and J by 1 base, 29 bases remained unmatched.

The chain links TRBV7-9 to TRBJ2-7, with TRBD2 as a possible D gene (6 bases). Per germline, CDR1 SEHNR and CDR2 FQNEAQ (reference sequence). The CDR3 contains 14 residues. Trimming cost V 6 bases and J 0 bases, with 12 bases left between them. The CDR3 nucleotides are TGTGCCAGCAGATCCTGCGGGGACTCCTACGAGCAGTACTTC. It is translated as CASRSCGDSYEQYF. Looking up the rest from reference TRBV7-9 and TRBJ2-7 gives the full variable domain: DTGVSQNPRHKITKRGQNVTFRCDPISEHNRLYWYRQTLGQGPEFLTYFQNEAQLEKSRLLSDRFSAERPKGSFSTLEIQRTEQGDSAMYLCASRSCGDSYEQYFGPGTRLTVT.

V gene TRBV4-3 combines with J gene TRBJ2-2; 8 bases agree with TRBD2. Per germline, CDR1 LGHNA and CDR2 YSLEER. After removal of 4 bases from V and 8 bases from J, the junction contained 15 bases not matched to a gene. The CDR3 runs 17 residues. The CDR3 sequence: CASSPEVTGGLAGELFF. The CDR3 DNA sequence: TGCGCCAGCAGCCCAGAAGTAACGGGAGGGCTCGCGGGGGAGCTGTTTTTT.

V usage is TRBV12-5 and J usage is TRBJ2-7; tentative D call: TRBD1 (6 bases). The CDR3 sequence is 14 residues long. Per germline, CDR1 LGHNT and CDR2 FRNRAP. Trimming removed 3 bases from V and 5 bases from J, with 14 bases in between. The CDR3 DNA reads TGTGCTAGTGGTTTCTCGGAACAGGGCCACGAGCAGTACTTC. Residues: CASGFSEQGHEQYF.

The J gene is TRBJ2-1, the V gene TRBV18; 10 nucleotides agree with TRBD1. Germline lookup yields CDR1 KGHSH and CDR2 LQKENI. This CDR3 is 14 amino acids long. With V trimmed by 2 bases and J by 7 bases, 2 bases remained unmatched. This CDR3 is CASSPWTGGNEQFF. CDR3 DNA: TGTGCCAGCTCACCATGGACAGGGGGGAATGAGCAGTTCTTC. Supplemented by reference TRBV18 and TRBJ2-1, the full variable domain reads NAGVMQNPRHLVRRRGQEARLRCSPMKGHSHVYWYRQLPEEGLKFMVYLQKENIIDESGMPKERFSAEFPKEGPSILRIQQVVRGDSAAYFCASSPWTGGNEQFFGPGTRLTVL.

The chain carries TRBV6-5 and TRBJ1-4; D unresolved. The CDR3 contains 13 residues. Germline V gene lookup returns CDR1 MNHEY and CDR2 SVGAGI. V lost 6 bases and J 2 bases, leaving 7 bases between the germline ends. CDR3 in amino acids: CASRRETNEKLFF. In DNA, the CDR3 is TGTGCCAGCAGGCGGGAGACTAATGAAAAACTGTTTTTT.

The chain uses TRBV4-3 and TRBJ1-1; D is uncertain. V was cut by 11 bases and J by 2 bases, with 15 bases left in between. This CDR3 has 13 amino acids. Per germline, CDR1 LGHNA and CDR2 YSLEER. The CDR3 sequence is CAPGSVVNTEAFF. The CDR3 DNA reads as TGCGCCCCGGGGTCGGTGGTAAACACTGAAGCTTTCTTT.

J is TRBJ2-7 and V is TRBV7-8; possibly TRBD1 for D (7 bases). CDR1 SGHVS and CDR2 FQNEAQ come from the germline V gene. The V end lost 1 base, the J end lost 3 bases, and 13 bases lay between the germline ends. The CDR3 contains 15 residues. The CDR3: CASSLGQGGNYEQYF. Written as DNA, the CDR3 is TGTGCCAGCAGCTTAGGACAGGGAGGAAACTACGAGCAGTACTTC.

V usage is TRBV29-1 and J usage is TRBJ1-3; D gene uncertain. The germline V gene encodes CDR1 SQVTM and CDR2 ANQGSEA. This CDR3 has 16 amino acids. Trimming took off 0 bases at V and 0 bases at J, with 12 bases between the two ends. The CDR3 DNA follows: TGCAGCGTTGAAGATACCCTCCGGGACTCTGGAAACACCATATATTTT. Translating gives CSVEDTLRDSGNTIYF.

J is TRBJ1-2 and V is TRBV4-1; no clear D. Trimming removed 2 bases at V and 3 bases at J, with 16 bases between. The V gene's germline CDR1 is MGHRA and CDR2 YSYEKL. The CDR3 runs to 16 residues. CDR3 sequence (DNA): TGCGCCAGCAGCCAATCAACGAGGGTGCGGGACTATGGCTACACCTTC. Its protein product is CASSQSTRVRDYGYTF.

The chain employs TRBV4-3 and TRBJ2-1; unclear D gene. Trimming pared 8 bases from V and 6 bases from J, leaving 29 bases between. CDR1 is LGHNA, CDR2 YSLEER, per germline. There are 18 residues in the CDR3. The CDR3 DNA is TGCGCCAGCTCACCGCTCTGGCCGACTGGTAAGGTCCCCAATGAGCAGTTCTTC. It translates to CASSPLWPTGKVPNEQFF.

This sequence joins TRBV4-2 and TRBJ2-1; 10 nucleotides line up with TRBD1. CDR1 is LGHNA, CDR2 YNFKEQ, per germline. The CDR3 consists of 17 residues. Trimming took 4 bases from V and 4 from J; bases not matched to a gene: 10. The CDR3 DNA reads TGTGCCAGCAGCCCCGGGGGGGGACAGGGGAAGTACAATGAGCAGTTCTTC. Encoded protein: CASSPGGGQGKYNEQFF.

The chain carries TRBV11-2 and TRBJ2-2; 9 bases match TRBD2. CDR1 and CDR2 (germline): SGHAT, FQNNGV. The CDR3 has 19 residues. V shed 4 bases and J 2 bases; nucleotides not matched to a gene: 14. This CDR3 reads CASSCPGRGRAPNTGELFF. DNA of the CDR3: TGTGCCAGCAGCTGCCCAGGGCGCGGGAGGGCCCCAAACACCGGGGAGCTGTTTTTT.

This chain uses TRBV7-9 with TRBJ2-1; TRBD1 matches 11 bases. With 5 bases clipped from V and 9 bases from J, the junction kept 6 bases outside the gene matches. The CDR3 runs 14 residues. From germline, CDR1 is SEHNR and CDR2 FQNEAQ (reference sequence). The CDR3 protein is CASSLGQGAIEQFF. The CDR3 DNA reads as TGTGCCAGCAGCCTCGGACAGGGGGCTATTGAGCAGTTCTTC.

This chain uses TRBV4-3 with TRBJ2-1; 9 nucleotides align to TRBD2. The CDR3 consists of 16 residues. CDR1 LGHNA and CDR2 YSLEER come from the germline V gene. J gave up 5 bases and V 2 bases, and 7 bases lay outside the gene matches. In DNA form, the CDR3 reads TGCGCCAGCAGCCAAATATTAGCGGGAGAGCACAATGAGCAGTTCTTC. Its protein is CASSQILAGEHNEQFF.

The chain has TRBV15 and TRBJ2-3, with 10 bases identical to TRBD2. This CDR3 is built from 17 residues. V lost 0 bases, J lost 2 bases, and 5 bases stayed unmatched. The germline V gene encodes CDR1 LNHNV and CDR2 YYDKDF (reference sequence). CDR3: CATSRDRLAGDTDTQYF. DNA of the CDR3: TGTGCCACCAGCAGAGATCGGCTAGCGGGAGACACAGATACGCAGTATTTT.

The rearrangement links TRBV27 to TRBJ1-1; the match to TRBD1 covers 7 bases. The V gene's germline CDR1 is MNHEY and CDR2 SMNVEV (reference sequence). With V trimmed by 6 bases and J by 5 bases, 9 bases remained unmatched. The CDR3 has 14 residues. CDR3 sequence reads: CASSLTGPGTEAFF. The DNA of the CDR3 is TGTGCCAGCAGCCTGACAGGGCCGGGGACTGAAGCTTTCTTT.

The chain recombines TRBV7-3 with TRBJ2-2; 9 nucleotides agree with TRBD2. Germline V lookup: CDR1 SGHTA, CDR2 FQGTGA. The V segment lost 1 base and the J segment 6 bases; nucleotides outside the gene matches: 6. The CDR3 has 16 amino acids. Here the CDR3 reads CASSLKGLAGSGELFF. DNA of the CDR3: TGTGCCAGCAGCTTAAAAGGCCTAGCGGGATCCGGGGAGCTGTTTTTT.

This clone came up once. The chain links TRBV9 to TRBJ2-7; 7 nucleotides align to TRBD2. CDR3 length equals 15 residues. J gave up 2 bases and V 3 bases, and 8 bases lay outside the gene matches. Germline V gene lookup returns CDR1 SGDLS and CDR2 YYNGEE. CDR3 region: CASSAVVGGTYEQYF. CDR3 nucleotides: TGTGCCAGCAGCGCCGTGGTGGGAGGGACCTACGAGCAGTACTTC.